Listed below are T cell receptor beta chains from one sample, sequenced in a study of technical replicates of blood from several donors. Some clones are missing from TCRdb's copy, which holds only in-frame ones; the method was immunoSEQ multiplex PCR. Here the sample spans fewer than 60,000 clones, 90% to 95% being singletons. The source material was PBMCs. These receptors originate from a human donor in good health. Some clones in this sample may be carry-over from other donors' samples. Each CDR3 is given with its conserved first and last residue. A D gene is named only where the DNA matches it firmly. Not every row has a clone size; where given, it reads once, few, many or a size class.

d_gene | abundance | j_gene | v_gene | CDR3aa | CDR3nt
- | - | TRBJ2-5 | TRBV5-1 | CASSLTVQETQYF | TGCGCCAGCAGCTTGACAGTCCAAGAGACCCAGTACTTC
- | - | TRBJ2-2 | TRBV5-6 | CASSGDSITGELFF | TGTGCCAGCAGCGGCGACAGTATAACCGGGGAGCTGTTTTTT
TRBD2 | few | TRBJ2-3 | TRBV4-2 | CASSQDPRTSGGKGDTQYF | TGTGCCAGCAGCCAAGATCCAAGGACTAGCGGGGGGAAGGGAGATACGCAGTATTTT
TRBD2 | - | TRBJ2-5 | TRBV7-8 | CASSIPDLAVQETQYF | TGTGCCAGCAGCATCCCCGATCTAGCGGTACAAGAGACCCAGTACTTC
- | - | TRBJ1-6 | TRBV15 | CATSRVQGSSYNSPLHF | TGTGCCACCAGCAGAGTCCAGGGGAGTTCCTATAATTCACCCCTCCACTTT
TRBD1 | - | TRBJ2-7 | TRBV7-6 | CASSLDRGVHEQYF | TGTGCCAGCAGCTTAGACAGGGGGGTACACGAGCAGTACTTC
TRBD2 | - | TRBJ2-3 | TRBV6-4 | CASSDLPAGGLDTQYF | TGTGCCAGCAGTGACTTGCCGGCGGGGGGACTAGATACGCAGTATTTT
- | - | TRBJ2-5 | TRBV7-8 | CASSLAAGLQETQYF | TGTGCCAGCAGCTTAGCGGCGGGGCTACAAGAGACCCAGTACTTC
- | - | TRBJ1-2 | TRBV18 | CASSPEGTPLRYGYTF | TGTGCCAGCTCACCAGAGGGGACACCCCTTCGCTATGGCTACACCTTC
TRBD2 | - | TRBJ2-5 | TRBV7-8 | CASSLSRLAVQETQYF | TGTGCCAGCAGCTTATCGAGACTAGCGGTTCAAGAGACCCAGTACTTC
- | - | TRBJ2-3 | TRBV6-5 | CASGGGTSTDTQYF | TGTGCCAGCGGTGGGGGGACTAGCACAGATACGCAGTATTTT
- | - | TRBJ1-1 | TRBV5-1 | CASSLALGLNTEAFF | TGCGCCAGCAGCTTGGCCCTAGGATTGAACACTGAAGCTTTCTTT
- | - | TRBJ2-7 | TRBV9 | CASSVAAGMYEQYF | TGTGCCAGCAGCGTAGCGGCAGGGATGTACGAGCAGTACTTC
- | - | TRBJ1-3 | TRBV5-1 | CASSPGGSGNTIYF | TGCGCCAGCAGCCCCGGAGGCTCTGGAAACACCATATATTTT
- | - | TRBJ1-2 | TRBV6-1 | CASIIAGGLYGYTF | TGTGCCAGCATCATAGCGGGAGGACTATATGGCTACACCTTC
TRBD1 | - | TRBJ1-3 | TRBV7-2 | CASSLGQGAGNTIYF | TGTGCCAGCAGCTTAGGACAGGGGGCCGGAAACACCATATATTTT
TRBD2 | - | TRBJ2-1 | TRBV23-1 | CASSQSVAGEHEQFF | TGCGCCAGCAGTCAATCGGTAGCGGGAGAGCATGAGCAGTTCTTC
- | - | TRBJ2-2 | TRBV5-6 | CASSHDTGELFF | TGTGCCAGCAGCCATGACACCGGGGAGCTGTTTTTT
TRBD1 | - | TRBJ2-7 | TRBV5-5 | CASSFRQGDEQYF | TGTGCCAGCAGCTTTCGGCAGGGGGACGAGCAGTACTTC
TRBD2 | few | TRBJ2-1 | TRBV4-3 | CASSQEGTSDNEQFF | TGCGCCAGCAGCCAAGAGGGGACTAGCGACAATGAGCAGTTCTTC
- | - | TRBJ1-4 | TRBV5-6 | CASSLAGYDEKLFF | TGTGCCAGCAGCTTGGCCGGGTATGATGAAAAACTGTTTTTT
TRBD2 | - | TRBJ2-1 | TRBV4-3 | CASSHGGGNEQFF | TGCGCCAGCAGCCATGGGGGGGGGAATGAGCAGTTCTTC
TRBD1 | - | TRBJ1-4 | TRBV5-1 | CASSYGTANEKLFF | TGCGCCAGCAGCTACGGGACAGCTAATGAAAAACTGTTTTTT
- | - | TRBJ2-7 | TRBV5-1 | CASRAGTSSYEQYF | TGCGCCAGCAGGGCCGGGACAAGCTCCTACGAGCAGTACTTC
- | - | TRBJ2-7 | TRBV5-1 | CASSPPRIGQYF | TGCGCCAGCAGCCCACCGCGCATCGGGCAGTACTTC
TRBD2 | once | TRBJ2-5 | TRBV6-1 | CASSEDSSGANQETQYF | TGTGCCAGCAGTGAAGATAGTAGCGGGGCAAATCAAGAGACCCAGTACTTC
- | - | TRBJ2-7 | TRBV7-8 | CASSRDSYYEQYF | TGTGCCAGCAGCCGAGACTCCTACTACGAGCAGTACTTC
- | - | TRBJ1-2 | TRBV11-2 | CASSLDSLEGYGYTF | TGTGCCAGCAGCTTAGACAGTTTGGAGGGCTATGGCTACACCTTC
TRBD1 | - | TRBJ2-3 | TRBV6-1 | CASIQGIGGTDTQYF | TGTGCCAGTATACAGGGGATAGGGGGCACAGATACGCAGTATTTT
- | - | TRBJ1-2 | TRBV5-1 | CASRGGAGGYTF | TGCGCCAGCCGCGGGGGGGCAGGAGGCTACACCTTC
TRBD1 | - | TRBJ2-7 | TRBV4-3 | CASSQDDRGSYEQYF | TGCGCCAGCAGCCAAGACGACAGGGGGAGCTACGAGCAGTACTTC
- | - | TRBJ1-5 | TRBV2 | CASSEVYSNQPQHF | TGTGCCAGCAGTGAAGTATATAGCAATCAGCCCCAGCATTTT
- | - | TRBJ1-4 | TRBV28 | CASRIGGADEKLFF | TGTGCCAGCAGAATTGGGGGCGCAGACGAAAAACTGTTTTTT
- | - | TRBJ1-5 | TRBV4-2 | CASSQWTDSNQPQHF | TGTGCCAGCAGCCAATGGACAGACAGCAATCAGCCCCAGCATTTT
TRBD2 | - | TRBJ2-5 | TRBV28 | CASSPGTRGETQYF | TGTGCCAGCAGCCCCGGGACTAGGGGGGAGACCCAGTACTTC
- | - | TRBJ2-2 | TRBV5-6 | CASSLLAERTNTGELFF | TGTGCCAGCAGCTTGCTGGCGGAGAGAACGAACACCGGGGAGCTGTTTTTT
- | - | TRBJ1-2 | TRBV7-9 | CASSLGDRFSPNYGYTF | TGTGCCAGCAGCTTGGGAGACCGATTCTCCCCTAACTATGGCTACACCTTC
- | once | TRBJ2-7 | TRBV12-2 | CASRLAWFDRAMCEQYF | TGTGCAAGTCGCTTAGCGTGGTTTGACAGGGCCATGTGCGAGCAGTACTTC
TRBD2 | - | TRBJ2-7 | TRBV6-4 | CASSAGTSGATVQYF | TGTGCCAGCAGTGCCGGGACTAGCGGTGCTACGGTGCAGTACTTC
TRBD1 | - | TRBJ1-1 | TRBV18 | CASSPNDRGAEAFF | TGTGCCAGCTCACCAAACGACAGGGGGGCAGAAGCTTTCTTT
TRBD1 | - | TRBJ1-1 | TRBV6-4 | CASSDRGQVTEAFF | TGTGCCAGCAGTGACAGGGGGCAGGTCACTGAAGCTTTCTTT
- | once | TRBJ1-3 | TRBV6-4 | CASPSRGWSIYF | TGTGCCAGCCCTTCCCGGGGGTGGTCCATATATTTT
- | - | TRBJ1-2 | TRBV5-8 | CASSPGQANYGYTF | TGTGCCAGCAGCCCCGGACAAGCTAACTATGGCTACACCTTC
TRBD1 | once | TRBJ2-5 | TRBV6-6 | CASSQRDRGQETQYF | TGTGCCAGCAGCCAACGGGACAGGGGGCAAGAGACCCAGTACTTC
- | - | TRBJ2-1 | TRBV2 | CASKGRFMDEQFF | TGTGCCAGCAAGGGGAGGTTCATGGATGAGCAGTTCTTC
TRBD1 | - | TRBJ1-3 | TRBV5-4 | CASSLAGTAGNTIYF | TGTGCCAGCAGCTTGGCCGGGACAGCTGGAAACACCATATATTTT
- | - | TRBJ1-2 | TRBV19 | CATKPPGTHYGYTF | TGTGCCACCAAACCACCGGGGACTCACTATGGCTACACCTTC
- | - | TRBJ2-2 | TRBV18 | CASASIATGELFF | TGTGCCAGCGCCTCAATAGCCACCGGGGAGCTGTTTTTT